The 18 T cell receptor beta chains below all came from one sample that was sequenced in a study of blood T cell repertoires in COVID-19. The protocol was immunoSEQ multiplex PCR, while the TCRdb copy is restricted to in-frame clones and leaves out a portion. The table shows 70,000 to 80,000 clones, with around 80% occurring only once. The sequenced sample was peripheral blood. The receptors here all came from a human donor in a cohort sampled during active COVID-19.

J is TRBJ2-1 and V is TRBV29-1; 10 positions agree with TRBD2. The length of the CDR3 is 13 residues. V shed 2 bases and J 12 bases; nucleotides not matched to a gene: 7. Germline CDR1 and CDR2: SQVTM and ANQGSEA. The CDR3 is CSVELAGVGGQFF. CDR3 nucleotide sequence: TGCAGCGTTGAACTAGCGGGAGTGGGAGGGCAGTTCTTC.

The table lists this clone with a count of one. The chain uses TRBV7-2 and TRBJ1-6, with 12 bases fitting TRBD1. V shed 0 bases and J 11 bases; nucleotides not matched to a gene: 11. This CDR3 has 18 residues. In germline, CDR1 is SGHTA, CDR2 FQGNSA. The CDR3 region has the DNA TGTGCCAGCAGCTTAGCGGAGGGACAGGGGGCCAATTTCCCACCCCTCCACTTT. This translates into CASSLAEGQGANFPPLHF.

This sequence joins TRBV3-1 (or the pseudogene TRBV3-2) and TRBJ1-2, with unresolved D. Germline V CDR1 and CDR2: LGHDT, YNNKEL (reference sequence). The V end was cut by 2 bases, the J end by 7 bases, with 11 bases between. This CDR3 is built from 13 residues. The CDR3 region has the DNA TGTGCCAGCAGCCAAAGTGTACGAGGTGGCTACACCTTC. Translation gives CASSQSVRGGYTF.

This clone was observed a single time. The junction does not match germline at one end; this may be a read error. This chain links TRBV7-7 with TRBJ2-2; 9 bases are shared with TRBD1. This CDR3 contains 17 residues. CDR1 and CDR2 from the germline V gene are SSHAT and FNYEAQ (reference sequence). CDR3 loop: CASSTGPTGGDTGELFF. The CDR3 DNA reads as TGTGCTAGCAGCACCGGGCCGACAGGGGGGGACACCGGGGAGCTGTTTTTT.

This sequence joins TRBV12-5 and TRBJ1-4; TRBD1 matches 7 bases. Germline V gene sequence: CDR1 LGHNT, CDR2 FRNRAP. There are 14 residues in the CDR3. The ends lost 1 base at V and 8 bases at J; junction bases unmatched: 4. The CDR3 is CASGLADRDEKLFF. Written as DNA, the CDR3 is TGTGCTAGTGGTTTGGCCGACAGGGACGAAAAACTGTTTTTT.

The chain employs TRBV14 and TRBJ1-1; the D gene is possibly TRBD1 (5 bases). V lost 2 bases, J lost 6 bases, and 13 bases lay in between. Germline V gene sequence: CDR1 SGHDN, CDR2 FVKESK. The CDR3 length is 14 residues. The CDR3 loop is CASSQLITGSEAFF. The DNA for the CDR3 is TGTGCCAGCAGCCAACTTATAACAGGTTCTGAAGCTTTCTTT. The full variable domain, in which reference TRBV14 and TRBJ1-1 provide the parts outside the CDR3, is EAGVTQFPSHSVIEKGQTVTLRCDPISGHDNLYWYRRVMGKEIKFLLHFVKESKQDESGMPNNRFLAERTGGTYSTLKVQPAELEDSGVYFCASSQLITGSEAFFGQGTRLTVV.

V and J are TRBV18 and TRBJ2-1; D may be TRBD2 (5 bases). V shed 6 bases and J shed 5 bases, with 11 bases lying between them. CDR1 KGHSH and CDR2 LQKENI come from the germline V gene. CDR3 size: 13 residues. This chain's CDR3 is CASSPGLDNEQFF. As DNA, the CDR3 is TGTGCCAGCTCTCCTGGACTGGACAATGAGCAGTTCTTC.

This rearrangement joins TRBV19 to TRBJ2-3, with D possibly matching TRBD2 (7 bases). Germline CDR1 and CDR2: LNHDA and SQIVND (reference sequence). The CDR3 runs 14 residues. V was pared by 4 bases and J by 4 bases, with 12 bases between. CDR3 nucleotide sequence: TGTGCCAGTAGTACTGGGGGGGGCCCAGATACGCAGTATTTT. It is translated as CASSTGGGPDTQYF.

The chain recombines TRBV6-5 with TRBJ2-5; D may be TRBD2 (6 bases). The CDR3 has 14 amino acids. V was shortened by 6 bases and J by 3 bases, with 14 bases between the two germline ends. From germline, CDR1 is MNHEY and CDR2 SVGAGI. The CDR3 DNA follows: TGTGCCAGCAGGAAGGGACTTTATGAAGAGACCCAGTACTTC. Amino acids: CASRKGLYEETQYF.

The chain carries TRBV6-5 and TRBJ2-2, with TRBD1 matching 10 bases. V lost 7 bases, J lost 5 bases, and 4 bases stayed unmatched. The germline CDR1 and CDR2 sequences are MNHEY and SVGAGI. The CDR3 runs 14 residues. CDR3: CASKRTGGTGELFF. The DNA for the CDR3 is TGTGCCAGCAAAAGGACAGGGGGGACCGGGGAGCTGTTTTTT.

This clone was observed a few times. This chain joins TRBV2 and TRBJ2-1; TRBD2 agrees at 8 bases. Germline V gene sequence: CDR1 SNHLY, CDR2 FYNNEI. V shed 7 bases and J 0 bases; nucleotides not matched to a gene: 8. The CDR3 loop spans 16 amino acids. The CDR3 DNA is TGTGCCAGCATCCTTTCGGGGGGGGTCTCCTACAATGAGCAGTTCTTC. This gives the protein CASILSGGVSYNEQFF.

CDR3 protein: CASSLGGSGLAGKNIQYF. CDR3 DNA sequence: TGTGCCAGCAGCTTAGGAGGTTCTGGACTAGCGGGAAAAAACATTCAGTACTTC. The V gene is TRBV7-6, the J gene TRBJ2-4; TRBD2 aligns across 12 bases. CDR1 and CDR2 from the germline V gene are SGHVS and FNYEAQ. CDR3 length: 18 amino acids. J gave up 4 bases and V 1 base, and 8 bases lay outside the gene matches.

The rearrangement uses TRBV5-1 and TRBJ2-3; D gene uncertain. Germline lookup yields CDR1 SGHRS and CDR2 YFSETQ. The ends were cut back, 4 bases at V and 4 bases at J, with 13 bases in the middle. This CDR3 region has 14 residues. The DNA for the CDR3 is TGCGCCAGCAGCCCGTGGGCGTTGCCAGATACGCAGTATTTT. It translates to CASSPWALPDTQYF.

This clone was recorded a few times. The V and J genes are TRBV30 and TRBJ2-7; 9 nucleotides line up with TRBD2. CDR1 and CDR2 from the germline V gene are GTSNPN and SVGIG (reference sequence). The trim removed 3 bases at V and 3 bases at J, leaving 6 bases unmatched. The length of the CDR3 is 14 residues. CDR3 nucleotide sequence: TGTGCCTGGAGGTCCGGGACTAGCCTCTACGAGCAGTACTTC. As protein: CAWRSGTSLYEQYF.

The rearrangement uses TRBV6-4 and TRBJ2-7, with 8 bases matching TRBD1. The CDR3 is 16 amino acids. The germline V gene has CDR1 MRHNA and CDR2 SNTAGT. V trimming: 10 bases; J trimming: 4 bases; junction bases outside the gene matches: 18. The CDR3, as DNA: TGTGCCATTGAAGGACAGGGCCTCTACGATTGGTACGAGCAGTACTTC. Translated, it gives CAIEGQGLYDWYEQYF.

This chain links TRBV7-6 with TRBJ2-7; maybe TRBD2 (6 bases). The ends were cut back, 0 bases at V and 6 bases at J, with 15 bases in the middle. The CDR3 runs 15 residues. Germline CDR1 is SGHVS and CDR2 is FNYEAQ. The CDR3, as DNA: TGTGCCAGCAGCTTAGCTGGGGGGTTATCGAGCGAGCAGTACTTC. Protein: CASSLAGGLSSEQYF. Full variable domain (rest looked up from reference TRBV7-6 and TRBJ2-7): GAGVSQSPRYKVTKRGQDVALRCDPISGHVSLYWYRQALGQGPEFLTYFNYEAQQDKSGLPNDRFSAERPEGSISTLTIQRTEQRDSAMYRCASSLAGGLSSEQYFGPGTRLTVT.

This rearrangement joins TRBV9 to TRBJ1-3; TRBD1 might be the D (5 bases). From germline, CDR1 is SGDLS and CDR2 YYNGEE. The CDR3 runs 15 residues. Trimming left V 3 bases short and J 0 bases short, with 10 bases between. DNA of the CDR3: TGTGCCAGCAGCGCGACAGCGACCTCTGGAAACACCATATATTTT. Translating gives CASSATATSGNTIYF.

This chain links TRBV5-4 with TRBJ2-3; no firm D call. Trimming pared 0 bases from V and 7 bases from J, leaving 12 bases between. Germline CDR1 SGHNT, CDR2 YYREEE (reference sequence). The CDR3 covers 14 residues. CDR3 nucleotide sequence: TGTGCCAGCAGCTTGGAACTTGCGGAGAATACGCAGTATTTT. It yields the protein CASSLELAENTQYF.